A single sample gave rise to the 2 T cell receptor beta chains below, sequenced in a study of vaccination effects on CD4 cells after COVID-19. Using immunoSEQ multiplex PCR, the repertoire was profiled, and TCRdb retains in-frame clones only, with some absent. In the table there are some 69,000 clones, 74% of which are singletons. The antigens of these receptors remain unknown. Antigen-specific CD4+ T cells were expanded (with viral peptide pools) by the ViraFEST assay ahead of sequencing. Cells that had been cultured for 10 days were the source of isolated CD4+ T cells. All participants had two doses of either the BNT162b2 or mRNA-1273 vaccine. The specimen comprised CD4+ T cells from PBMCs cultured with HCoV-229E spike peptides, sampled after COVID-19 vaccination. These TCRs come from a human donor who received a COVID-19 vaccine.

This chain joins TRBV18 and TRBJ1-2; possible D gene TRBD1, 5 bases. The CDR3 runs 14 residues. Germline V gene lookup returns CDR1 KGHSH and CDR2 LQKENI. V gave up 2 bases and J gave up 8 bases, with 15 bases separating them. CDR3 amino acids: CASSPNGGARGYTF. In nucleotides, the CDR3 is TGTGCCAGCTCACCAAACGGCGGGGCGCGAGGCTACACCTTC.

The chain has TRBV29-1 and TRBJ1-2; D unclear. The germline V and J ends were trimmed by 5 bases and 0 bases, with 10 bases remaining between them. This CDR3 spans 13 amino acids. Looked up from germline, CDR1 is SQVTM and CDR2 is ANQGSEA. In DNA, the CDR3 is TGCAGCGTTCAAACCCCGGCTAACTATGGCTACACCTTC. Translating gives CSVQTPANYGYTF.